The next 19 T cell receptor beta chains were all read from a single sample in a study of shared T cell receptors in the human thymus. Profiling relied on immunoSEQ multiplex PCR, and the TCRdb table lists in-frame clones only, not all of them. The repertoire consists of about 380,000 clones, with just under 95% occurring once and the leading ten covering 0.02%. The sequencing input was thymocytes. The origin of the receptors is a human donor.

The chain uses TRBV27 and TRBJ1-5, with 8 bases matching TRBD1. This CDR3 has 20 amino acids. Unmatched junction bases numbered 19, after V lost 5 bases and J lost 1 base. Germline lookup yields CDR1 MNHEY and CDR2 SMNVEV (reference sequence). CDR3: CASSPAPPDREGLSNQPQHF. Written as DNA, the CDR3 is TGTGCCAGCAGTCCAGCCCCGCCGGACAGGGAGGGTTTGAGCAATCAGCCCCAGCATTTT.

This clone was counted once. The chain has TRBV19 and TRBJ1-1, with 10 bases aligning to TRBD1. The trim removed 7 bases at V and 5 bases at J, leaving 10 bases unmatched. The CDR3 consists of 15 residues. Germline CDR1 is LNHDA and CDR2 is SQIVND (reference sequence). CDR3 sequence: CASTTRQGAGTEAFF. As DNA, the CDR3 is TGTGCCAGTACCACCCGACAGGGGGCGGGAACTGAAGCTTTCTTT.

J is TRBJ2-1 and V is TRBV10-3; 7 nucleotides agree with TRBD2. The CDR3 is 15 residues long. Germline loops: CDR1 ENHRY, CDR2 SYGVKD. V lost 0 bases, J lost 6 bases, and 5 bases stayed unmatched. CDR3 in amino acids: CAISESWRETNEQFF. The CDR3 coding sequence is TGTGCCATCAGTGAGTCGTGGCGGGAGACCAATGAGCAGTTCTTC.

The CDR3 DNA sequence: TGTGCCAGCAGCCCGATACAGGGAGAGGGACCGTATAGCAATCAGCCCCAGCATTTT. Residues: CASSPIQGEGPYSNQPQHF. The chain carries TRBV28 and TRBJ1-5; tentatively, D is TRBD1 (6 bases). The V end was cut by 6 bases, the J end by 0 bases, with 24 bases between. Germline V CDR1 and CDR2: MDHEN, SYDVKM. The CDR3 runs 19 residues.

V gene TRBV28 combines with J gene TRBJ1-1, with D unclear. Germline V gene lookup returns CDR1 MDHEN and CDR2 SYDVKM. The CDR3 has 16 amino acids. The V and J ends lost 5 bases and 0 bases respectively, with 16 bases between them. CDR3 nucleotide sequence: TGTGCCAGCAGTCCCCATCGACGGGTCATGAACACTGAAGCTTTCTTT. Protein product: CASSPHRRVMNTEAFF.

The chain recombines TRBV5-4 with TRBJ2-3; TRBD1 matches 9 bases. Germline V gene lookup returns CDR1 SGHNT and CDR2 YYREEE (reference sequence). This CDR3 region has 15 residues. V was clipped by 5 bases and J by 2 bases; unmatched bases: 6. As DNA, the CDR3 is TGTGCCAGCAGGAGCGACAGGGGGATCACAGATACGCAGTATTTT. It specifies CASRSDRGITDTQYF.

The chain joins TRBV18 to TRBJ1-2, with D possibly being TRBD1 (5 bases). The V end was cut by 8 bases, the J end by 3 bases, with 16 bases between. The CDR3 has 14 residues. CDR1 is KGHSH, CDR2 LQKENI, per germline. The chain's CDR3 is CASPGAPRDYGYTF. CDR3 in DNA: TGTGCCAGCCCCGGGGCCCCAAGGGACTATGGCTACACCTTC.

This clone was recorded only once. The V and J genes are TRBV19 and TRBJ1-1; maybe TRBD1 (6 bases). The CDR3 totals 20 residues. V dropped 2 bases and J dropped 0 bases, with 25 bases sitting between them. Looked up from germline, CDR1 is LNHDA and CDR2 is SQIVND (reference sequence). CDR3 protein: CASSILAPGGRVTVNTEAFF. As DNA, the CDR3 is TGTGCCAGTAGTATATTAGCCCCCGGGGGCAGGGTAACGGTGAACACTGAAGCTTTCTTT.

V gene TRBV28 combines with J gene TRBJ2-1; D gene ambiguous. The germline V gene has CDR1 MDHEN and CDR2 SYDVKM. The CDR3 length is 11 residues. The ends were cut back, 6 bases at V and 9 bases at J, with 9 bases in the middle. The CDR3 loop reads CASSLVGEQFF. The CDR3 coding sequence is TGTGCCAGCAGCCTCGTGGGTGAGCAGTTCTTC.

This chain uses TRBV7-6 with TRBJ2-3; 7 nucleotides align to TRBD1. The V and J ends lost 1 base and 3 bases, in that order; junction bases with no gene match: 7. CDR1 and CDR2 (germline): SGHVS, FNYEAQ. The CDR3 is 16 amino acids. This chain's CDR3 is CASSLVPGGTTDTQYF. DNA for the CDR3: TGTGCCAGCAGCTTAGTTCCAGGGGGAACTACAGATACGCAGTATTTT. The full variable domain, rest sourced from reference TRBV7-6 and TRBJ2-3, is GAGVSQSPRYKVTKRGQDVALRCDPISGHVSLYWYRQALGQGPEFLTYFNYEAQQDKSGLPNDRFSAERPEGSISTLTIQRTEQRDSAMYRCASSLVPGGTTDTQYFGPGTRLTVL.

The chain uses TRBV30 and TRBJ2-3; D uncertain. V gave up 3 bases and J gave up 4 bases, with 8 bases separating them. The CDR3 has 12 amino acids. CDR1 GTSNPN and CDR2 SVGIG come from the germline V gene (reference sequence). In DNA form, the CDR3 reads TGTGCCTGGAGCCCCCCATCAGATACGCAGTATTTT. Translation gives CAWSPPSDTQYF.

The chain couples TRBV28 to TRBJ2-7, with D unclear. The CDR3 is 11 amino acids. Trimming took off 2 bases at V and 5 bases at J, with 4 bases between the two ends. Germline lookup yields CDR1 MDHEN and CDR2 SYDVKM. The CDR3 DNA reads as TGTGCCAGCAGTTTAGCCCACGAGCAGTACTTC. Protein: CASSLAHEQYF.

This sequence joins TRBV5-8 and TRBJ1-1; a possible D gene is TRBD1 (5 bases). The CDR3 spans 18 residues. V was shortened by 1 base and J by 5 bases, with 24 bases between the two germline ends. Germline V CDR1 and CDR2: SGHTS, YDEGEE. CDR3 sequence reads: CASSLKGDPRDRWTEAFF. The CDR3 DNA reads TGTGCCAGCAGCTTGAAGGGAGATCCCCGGGACCGGTGGACTGAAGCTTTCTTT.

This chain connects TRBV30 to TRBJ2-5; TRBD2 is a possible D gene (6 bases). The CDR3 contains 11 residues. Germline CDR1 reads GTSNPN; CDR2 reads SVGIG (reference sequence). CDR3 nucleotides: TGTGCGGGACGGAGGGCGGAGACCCAGTACTTC. Translated: CAGRRAETQYF.

The chain combines TRBV6-4 with TRBJ2-5, with D maybe TRBD1 (5 bases). This CDR3 region has 16 residues. Germline values: CDR1 MRHNA, CDR2 SNTAGT. V lost 0 bases, J lost 5 bases, and 16 bases lay in between. The CDR3, as DNA: TGTGCCAGCAGTGACTCATGGGGCGGCGATTTGGAGACCCAGTACTTC. It codes for CASSDSWGGDLETQYF.

The chain links TRBV7-2 to TRBJ2-5, with 15 bases matching TRBD2. After removal of 4 bases from V and 0 bases from J, the junction contained 6 bases not matched to a gene. Germline values: CDR1 SGHTA, CDR2 FQGNSA. The CDR3 runs 18 residues. This CDR3 reads CASSWTSGRAGNQETQYF. The CDR3 coding sequence is TGTGCCAGCAGCTGGACTAGCGGGAGGGCCGGAAACCAAGAGACCCAGTACTTC.

This chain uses TRBV4-1 with TRBJ2-1, with a weak D call TRBD2 (5 bases). Trimming cost V 6 bases and J 6 bases, with 12 bases left between them. The CDR3 loop spans 13 amino acids. Germline V gives CDR1 MGHRA, CDR2 YSYEKL. CDR3 coding DNA: TGCGCCAGCAGACCGGACTGGAGCAATGAGCAGTTCTTC. Translating gives CASRPDWSNEQFF.

This clone was picked up a small number of times. The chain links TRBV28 to TRBJ2-7; D not resolved. The CDR3 runs to 14 residues. The germline gives CDR1 MDHEN, CDR2 SYDVKM. Trimming took 4 bases from V and 6 from J, leaving 16 bases between them. The CDR3 spells CASSSAVRKPEQYF. The CDR3 DNA sequence: TGTGCCAGCAGTTCGGCGGTCCGGAAACCCGAGCAGTACTTC.

The chain recombines TRBV18 with TRBJ2-3; TRBD2 aligns across 9 bases. V was pared by 3 bases and J by 1 base, with 14 bases of the junction left unmatched. Germline V gene lookup returns CDR1 KGHSH and CDR2 LQKENI. This CDR3 is 19 amino acids long. CDR3 residues: CASSPQGRSGRRCTDTQYF. The CDR3 nucleotides are TGTGCCAGCTCACCCCAAGGGCGGAGCGGGAGGCGATGCACAGATACGCAGTATTTT.